This T cell receptor beta chain was captured by sequencing in a study of blood T cells in healthy people across ages. Study outcomes and limitations: For the donors, CMV status was unknown and possibly confounded expanded clonotype changes.

Of note for this clonotype: Its antigen remains unidentified.

The CDR3 sequence is 15 residues long. Germline CDR1 is SGHAT and CDR2 is FQNNGV. Trimming left V 6 bases short and J 11 bases short, with 25 bases between. Primed by a sample-barcoded 5' primer and a J-beta primer mix, a second PCR proceeded for 7 to 11 cycles. Sequencing of every sample gave 3 million or more CDR3-containing paired-end reads. TCRdb re-derived calls from the 5' RACE reads in MiXCR, one entry per CDR3 protein. The profile shows over a million distinct CDR3 sequences, less than 45% of them singletons. Material: blood. The V gene is TRBV11-2, the J gene TRBJ2-5; the D is unclear. This clonotype was obtained from a woman aged 18-29 years in good health. CDR3 sequence: CASRTWGHSANEQYF. The DNA of the CDR3 is TGTGCCAGCAGGACGTGGGGTCATTCGGCCAATGAGCAGTACTTC.